The clone carrying this T cell receptor beta chain was counted ten times or more. This entry comes from a study of blood T cell repertoires in COVID-19. At the level of the study: COVID-19 samples from acute and convalescent phases originated in the United States, Italy and Spain. PBMCs, B-cell-depleted T cells, or T cells were the source of the cDNA or gDNA that made up the material.

Germline CDR1 MNHEY, CDR2 SVGAGI. V was pared by 6 bases and J by 8 bases, with 7 bases of the junction left unmatched. The CDR3 length is 14 residues. Source study methods: Quantification of nucleated cells was approximated via reference gene primer amplification. The table came from immunoSEQ multiplex PCR; TCRdb's copy has only in-frame clones and leaves some out. The V and J calls and clone size are taken from that table; D and trimming were inferred from the DNA. The sample lists approximately 190,000 clones, around 90% occurring once. V usage is TRBV6-5 and J usage is TRBJ1-6, with 7 positions matching TRBD1. This receptor was obtained from a man between 60 and 70 years old with active or convalescent COVID-19. The sequencing sample was made of peripheral blood. The CDR3: CASSDRVRDSPLHF. In DNA form, the CDR3 reads TGTGCCAGCAGCGACAGGGTCAGGGATTCACCCCTCCACTTT.